A selection of T cell receptor beta chains follows, all from one sample in a study of PD-1 blockade in classical Hodgkin lymphoma. Repertoires were generated with immunoSEQ multiplex PCR, while TCRdb's copy carries only in-frame clones and drops some. The data contain over 70,000 clones, around 86% of them singletons. The sequenced sample was peripheral blood mononuclear cells (PBMCs), obtained at baseline. These receptors were collected from a human donor with classical Hodgkin lymphoma. The CDR3 runs from the conserved cysteine through the conserved F or W. The D gene is left open where the match is weak. The size entry is marked missing in some rows and otherwise reads once, few, many or a size class.

>TRBD2|NA|TRBJ2-1|TRBV7-8
TGTGCCAGCCTTAGCGGGAGTAAGTCTTTAGGGGATGAGCAGTTCTTC
CASLSGSKSLGDEQFF
>NA|NA|TRBJ2-7|TRBV19
TGTGCCAGTAGTATAGGCTCGAGCTCCTACGAGCAGTACTTC
CASSIGSSSYEQYF
>NA|NA|TRBJ1-2|TRBV5-4
TGTGCCAGCAGCTTGAGGGGTTTATATGGCTACACCTTC
CASSLRGLYGYTF
>NA|few|TRBJ1-1|TRBV30
TGTGCCTGGACCATAAACACTGAAGCTTTCTTT
CAWTINTEAFF
>TRBD2|NA|TRBJ2-3|TRBV7-2
TGTGCCAGCAGCCGTGGACTAGCGGGAGGGGGGCGCACAGATACGCAGTATTTT
CASSRGLAGGGRTDTQYF
>NA|NA|TRBJ2-1|TRBV7-2
TGTGCCAGCAGCTTCGGAAATGAGCAGTTCTTC
CASSFGNEQFF
>TRBD2|NA|TRBJ2-7|TRBV5-1
TGCGCCAGCAGCTTGGAGAGCGGGAAATACTCCTACGAGCAGTACTTC
CASSLESGKYSYEQYF
>TRBD2|NA|TRBJ2-5|TRBV5-1
TGCGCCAGCAGCTTGGCGGCGGGAGTAATGAGGGGAGAGACCCAGTACTTC
CASSLAAGVMRGETQYF
>TRBD2|NA|TRBJ2-5|TRBV7-2
TGTGCCAGCAGCTTCGGACTAGCGGGAGGGAGAGAGACCCAGTACTTC
CASSFGLAGGRETQYF
>NA|NA|TRBJ1-6|TRBV4-1
TGCGCCAGCAGCCATGAGGGGAATAATTCACCCCTCCACTTT
CASSHEGNNSPLHF
>NA|NA|TRBJ2-1|TRBV28
TGTGCCAGCAGGGGGAATACTTACAATGAGCAGTTCTTC
CASRGNTYNEQFF
>NA|NA|TRBJ1-2|TRBV6-5
TGTGCCAGCAGTTTAGAGGGGAACTATGGCTACACCTTC
CASSLEGNYGYTF
>TRBD1|NA|TRBJ1-3|TRBV7-9
TGTGCCAGCAGCTCCTTGGGGGGGACAGTCGGTGGAAACACCATATATTTT
CASSSLGGTVGGNTIYF
>TRBD2|NA|TRBJ2-3|TRBV11-2
TGTGCCAGCAGCCCAGCGGGAGGGATCACAGATACGCAGTATTTT
CASSPAGGITDTQYF
>NA|NA|TRBJ2-1|TRBV15
TGTGCCACCAGCAGAGCCGGGACCACCTACAATGAGCAGTTCTTC
CATSRAGTTYNEQFF
>TRBD1|NA|TRBJ1-1|TRBV2
TGTGCCAGCAGTGAAGGGAGGGGGCATACTGAAGCTTTCTTT
CASSEGRGHTEAFF
>NA|NA|TRBJ2-7|TRBV27
TGTGCCAGCAGTTTGGGGGGACCGAGCTCCTACGAGCAGTACTTC
CASSLGGPSSYEQYF
>NA|NA|TRBJ2-5|TRBV2
TGTGCCCCGAAGGGATCCCGTCAAGAGACCCAGTACTTC
CAPKGSRQETQYF
>TRBD1|NA|TRBJ1-2|TRBV28
TGTGCCAGCAGTTCCGGGACAGGGAACTATGGCTACACCTTC
CASSSGTGNYGYTF
>TRBD2|NA|TRBJ2-3|TRBV19
TGTGCCAGTAGTCCGAGCGGGAGTGCAGATACGCAGTATTTT
CASSPSGSADTQYF
>NA|once|TRBJ2-1|TRBV5-4
TGTGCCAGCAGCTTGGGGGGTAGCGAGGGCTACAATGAGCAGTTCTTC
CASSLGGSEGYNEQFF
>NA|few|TRBJ1-5|TRBV25-1
TGTGCCAGCAGTGAAATCCTTCAGCCCCAGCATTTT
CASSEILQPQHF